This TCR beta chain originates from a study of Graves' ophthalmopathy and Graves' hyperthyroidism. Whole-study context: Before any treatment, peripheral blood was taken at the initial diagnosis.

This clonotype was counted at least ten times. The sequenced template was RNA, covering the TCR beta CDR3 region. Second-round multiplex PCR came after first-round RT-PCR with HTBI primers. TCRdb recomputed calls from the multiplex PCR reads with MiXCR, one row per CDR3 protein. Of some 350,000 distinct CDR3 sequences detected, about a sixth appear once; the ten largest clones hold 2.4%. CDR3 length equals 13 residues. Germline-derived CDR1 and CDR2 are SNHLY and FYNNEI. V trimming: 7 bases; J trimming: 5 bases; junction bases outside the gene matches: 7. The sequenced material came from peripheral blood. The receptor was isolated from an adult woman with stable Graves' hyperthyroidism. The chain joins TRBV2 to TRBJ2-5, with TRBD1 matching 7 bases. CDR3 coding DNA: TGTGCCAGCACCGTACCAGGGGGTGAGACCCAGTACTTC. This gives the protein CASTVPGGETQYF.